This T cell receptor (beta chain) was captured in a study of shared clonotypes between healthy human individuals (dated by TCRdb to about 2020). Context from the whole study: A few men and a couple of women, aged 18 to 49 years, made up the cohort. For each donor, CD4 naive and CD4 memory were each given three plates, CD8 naive was given two plates, and CD8 memory was given one plate. Blood TCR repertoires of about 5 healthy adults were deeply sequenced to estimate repertoire size and the extent of clonotype sharing between individuals. To increase sequencing depth and limit assay-specific biases, TCR repertoire library preparation and sequencing were carried out by different laboratories using diverse techniques. Between about 0.94 and 8.9 billion PBMCs per donor were obtained by leukapheresis.

Note on this clone: Its antigen is not yet known. Base quality data are lacking; no much larger clone is found one base away. In the same sample, other DNA sequences code for this CDR3.

What the work shows at the level of the full study, not this receptor alone: Because the study included only a small number of donors, the genetic and exposure-history diversity represented was limited. Sampling was limited to blood, and TCR repertoires in tissue likely differ from TCR repertoires in blood. Compared with non-shared clonotypes, the clonotypes found in all four sorted-subset donors had higher generation probabilities. Approximately 5% of naive CD4, 3.5% of naive CD8, around 2.3% of memory CD4, and about 0.4% of memory CD8 clonotypes were shared across a few donors. Rarefaction of sorted-subset datasets indicated incomplete sequencing despite the large sequencing depth. Naive subsets generally had larger estimated clonotype richness than memory subsets. Pairwise subsampling led to the expectation that sequencing depth would affect the degree of clonotype sharing among donors.

The donors were healthy, HIV-negative adults with no recently reported acute infections or vaccinations. Only Caucasian adults living in Nashville, Tennessee, USA were represented among the donors. CD4+ T cells were enriched through magnetic negative selection, after which naive cells were positively selected on CD45RA and the remaining negative fraction served as the memory subset. Blood was obtained by leukapheresis, after which PBMCs were separated by Ficoll-Histopaque density gradient centrifugation and cryopreserved in liquid nitrogen vapor phase. Analytical flow cytometry was used to check the purity and quantity of every magnetically sorted T cell population. From each sorted fraction, genomic DNA was isolated and quantified by UV absorbance on a Nanodrop 2000c. The CDR1 and CDR2 encoded by the germline V gene are MNHNS and SASEGT. Inclusive of the bounding cysteine and phenylalanine, the CDR3 is 12 residues long. The retained sequence is limited to the CDR3, 36 bases, with the frame set at the first base. V loses 7 bases, J loses 0 bases, and the germline ends lie 5 bases apart.

Using the deep immunoSEQ assay, TCR CDR3 regions were amplified from genomic DNA by multiplex PCR. Extracted genomic DNA from each cell subset was spread evenly across all wells of several immunoSEQ 96-well plates, with each plate serving as a replicate. Each replicate PCR for sorted subsets received about 180 ng genomic DNA, equal to roughly 30,000 T cell genomes. Purified libraries were quantified with a Qubit 3.0 fluorometer, sized on a Bioanalyzer 2100, and re-quantified with the KAPA Library Quantification kit. Every immunoSEQ 96-well plate was sequenced on a separate single-read 150-cycle Illumina NextSeq 550 flow cell. As for how the authors treated the data: Because the immunoSEQ output held only junctional sequences and lacked quality scores, the filtering could not match the filtering applied to full-length reads. To assign V/J genes and CDR3, sequences were annotated using PyIR, a Python wrapper for IgBLAST v1.9, with IMGT germline references. Reads were removed for weak V/J assignments (E-value above 1e-6), missing CDR3, stop codons, out-of-frame junctions, or ambiguous translated residues. V3J clonotypes were defined as sequences sharing the same inferred V gene, J gene, and CDR3 amino acid sequence. Percentage overlap between repertoires was computed as shared unique clonotypes divided by the size of the smaller repertoire. Repertoire richness was assessed with RTK rarefaction, the Chao1 estimator, and Recon v2.1 estimates of unobserved clonotypes. Generation probabilities were computed with OLGA for all TCRbeta clonotypes obtained by the gDNA method from several donors. In TCRdb, the immuneACCESS table is reduced to in-frame sequences with V and J assigned. These tables do not hold every clone; where another copy was compared, an unresolved V gene accounts for under half, and the others remain unexplained. V and J calls and clone size are as listed in that table; D and trimming were resolved from the DNA. The sample contains 950,000 to 1,300,000 clones, approximately 70% of them found a single time. The ten largest clones represent about 1.5% of the sample.

The receptor was derived from a man aged 18 to 30 in good health. The chain was built from TRBV6-1 and TRBJ2-3, with no D gene named confidently. The sequenced material came from memory CD4+ T cells sorted from blood. The cell subset or site label here, explained by the study, means: CD45RA-negative fraction. The DNA sequence follows: TGTGCCAGCACGGGCAGCACAGATACGCAGTATTTT. Its translation is CASTGSTDTQYF.